Listed here are 8 T cell receptor beta chains from one sample, sequenced in a study of vaccination and CD4 T cells after COVID-19. The assay that was used to sequence DNA from cultured CD4+ T cells was the Oncomine TCR Beta short-read assay. In TCRdb, the PCR reads were re-called with MiXCR into one record per CDR3 protein. In the table there are about 13,000 distinct CDR3 sequences, about four fifths of which are singletons. The antigens of these receptors remain unknown. As for treatment: roughly 10-day PBMC culture with coronavirus spike peptide pools or control peptides (ViraFEST assay). The sample taken for sequencing was CD4+ T cells from blood, cultured in vitro. The origin of the receptors is a human donor who had recovered from COVID-19.

There are a few counts of this clonotype. V usage is TRBV6-1 and J usage is TRBJ2-7; D possibly corresponds to TRBD1 (6 bases). V lost 8 bases to trimming and J lost 6 bases, with 23 bases between them. This CDR3 spans 15 amino acids. Germline V gene data show CDR1 as MNHNS and CDR2 as SASEGT. The CDR3 DNA follows: TGTGCCAGCTCCCCTGGGGGCAGTAAGTTCTCCGAGCAGTACTTC. Encoded protein: CASSPGGSKFSEQYF.

This chain joins TRBV7-2 and TRBJ1-5; no reliable D call. CDR1 and CDR2 (germline): SGHTA, FQGNSA. With 1 base removed from V and 0 bases from J, the gap between germline ends came to 10 bases. The CDR3 loop spans 16 amino acids. In DNA form, the CDR3 reads TGTGCCAGCAGCTTAGGTGGAGGCGCTAGCAATCAGCCCCAGCATTTT. Translating gives CASSLGGGASNQPQHF.

This chain joins TRBV4-3 and TRBJ1-2; possible D gene TRBD1, 5 bases. V was clipped by 2 bases and J by 6 bases, with 10 bases between them. CDR1 is LGHNA and CDR2 is YSLEER in the germline V gene. CDR3 length: 13 residues. The CDR3 loop is CASSQQGVNGYTF. CDR3 sequence (DNA): TGCGCCAGCAGCCAACAGGGAGTTAATGGCTACACCTTC.

This clonotype was detected only a few times. The rearrangement links TRBV5-6 to TRBJ1-5; D gene ambiguous. The CDR3 has 17 amino acids. Trimming shortened V by 4 bases and J by 2 bases, and 19 bases separated the two germline ends. Germline assignment: CDR1 SGHDT and CDR2 YYEEEE. The CDR3 region is CASSPSVAPLGNQPQHF. Written as DNA, the CDR3 is TGTGCCAGCAGCCCCTCGGTGGCCCCGCTTGGCAATCAGCCCCAGCATTTT.

The CDR3 region has the DNA TGCAGTGCCAAGGGGGCTAGCACAGATACGCAGTATTTT. Residues: CSAKGASTDTQYF. The chain links TRBV20-1 to TRBJ2-3; 7 bases are shared with TRBD1. CDR3 length: 13 amino acids. The J segment lost 0 bases and the V segment lost 6 bases, leaving 3 bases of the junction unmatched. The germline V gene encodes CDR1 DFQATT and CDR2 SNEGSKA (reference sequence).

Within the sample, this clonotype is large. The chain links TRBV6-5 to TRBJ1-1, with TRBD1 as a possible D gene (5 bases). The CDR3 extends over 16 amino acids. The V gene lost 2 bases and the J gene lost 1 base, with 14 bases spanning the gap. Per germline, CDR1 MNHEY and CDR2 SVGAGI. The CDR3 loop is CASSYVGGAPNTEAFF. The CDR3 DNA follows: TGTGCCAGCAGTTACGTTGGTGGGGCCCCGAACACTGAAGCTTTCTTT.

J is TRBJ1-5 and V is TRBV27; 9 bases line up with TRBD1. The CDR3 is made up of 14 amino acids. Germline values: CDR1 MNHEY, CDR2 SMNVEV (reference sequence). V trimming: 5 bases; J trimming: 6 bases; junction bases outside the gene matches: 5. CDR3 loop: CASSKQGASQPQHF. Written as DNA, the CDR3 is TGTGCCAGCAGTAAACAGGGGGCGAGTCAGCCCCAGCATTTT.

This clonotype showed up just once. The CDR3 sequence: CAISGQATDHLSYEQYF. In DNA, the CDR3 is TGTGCCATCAGCGGCCAAGCGACAGACCACCTCTCCTACGAGCAGTACTTC. This chain uses TRBV10-3 with TRBJ2-7, with D possibly matching TRBD1 (5 bases). The germline V and J ends were trimmed by 6 bases and 0 bases, with 21 bases remaining between them. The CDR3 loop spans 17 amino acids. The germline CDR1 and CDR2 sequences are ENHRY and SYGVKD.